The 15 T cell receptor beta chains reported below all come from one sample, sequenced in a study of cytomegalovirus exposure and HLA in healthy donors. The PCR ran on 60 Vbeta and 13 Jbeta primers. Assay used: immunoSEQ multiplex PCR; TCRdb lists only in-frame clones, some missing. In the table there are more than 90,000 clones, about 80% of which are singletons. Sequencing was done on a sample of PBMCs. All receptors derive from a man aged 35-49 years in good health and CMV-seronegative.

This sequence joins TRBV5-1 and TRBJ2-3; TRBD1 matches at 9 bases. The CDR3 has 15 amino acids. Germline V lookup: CDR1 SGHRS, CDR2 YFSETQ. Losses at the gene ends were 0 bases for V and 6 bases for J; bases not matched to a gene: 5. The CDR3 protein is CASSLGGQGPDTQYF. DNA of the CDR3: TGCGCCAGCAGCTTGGGAGGACAGGGGCCCGATACGCAGTATTTT. Filled out from reference TRBV5-1 and TRBJ2-3, the complete variable domain reads KAGVTQTPRYLIKTRGQQVTLSCSPISGHRSVSWYQQTPGQGLQFLFEYFSETQRNKGNFPGRFSGRQFSNSRSEMNVSTLELGDSALYLCASSLGGQGPDTQYFGPGTRLTVL.

The CDR3, as DNA: TGCGCCAGCAGCTTGGGTGGCAGTTCCTACGAGCAGTACTTC. It is translated as CASSLGGSSYEQYF. This chain uses TRBV5-1 with TRBJ2-7; no clear D. Germline lookup yields CDR1 SGHRS and CDR2 YFSETQ. V lost 0 bases, J lost 1 base, and 8 bases lay in between. CDR3 length: 14 amino acids.

The rearrangement links TRBV5-6 to TRBJ1-5, with 7 bases lining up with TRBD1. V dropped 3 bases and J dropped 9; count of bases not matched to a gene: 12. Germline CDR1 and CDR2: SGHDT and YYEEEE. The CDR3 covers 15 residues. CDR3 amino acids: CASSSRTGPLGPQHF. CDR3 in DNA: TGTGCCAGCAGCTCTAGGACAGGCCCCCTCGGGCCCCAGCATTTT.

The table lists this clone with a few counts. This chain joins TRBV30 and TRBJ2-5, with 8 bases matching TRBD1. Looked up from germline, CDR1 is GTSNPN and CDR2 is SVGIG (reference sequence). This CDR3 has 13 residues. With 2 bases clipped from V and 4 bases from J, the junction kept 3 bases outside the gene matches. The CDR3 region is CAWSTGGGETQYF. The DNA for the CDR3 is TGTGCCTGGAGTACAGGGGGAGGAGAGACCCAGTACTTC. The full variable domain, its missing parts supplied by reference TRBV30 and TRBJ2-5, is SQTIHQWPATLVQPVGSPLSLECTVEGTSNPNLYWYRQAAGRGLQLLFYSVGIGQISSEVPQNLSASRPQDRQFILSSKKLLLSDSGFYLCAWSTGGGETQYFGPGTRLLVL.

Note on this clone: Its ends do not fully match the called genes, so a read error is possible. The chain couples TRBV7-7 to TRBJ2-2; TRBD2 might be the D (5 bases). CDR1 and CDR2 (germline): SSHAT, FNYEAQ (reference sequence). This CDR3 is 14 amino acids long. The CDR3 DNA is TGTGCTAGCAGTGAGGGAATGAACACCGGGGAGCTGTTTTTT. Protein sequence: CASSEGMNTGELFF.

V usage is TRBV6-1 and J usage is TRBJ1-3; D is uncertain. Per germline, CDR1 MNHNS and CDR2 SASEGT. With 2 bases removed from V and 0 bases from J, the gap between germline ends came to 11 bases. The CDR3 is made up of 16 amino acids. Written as DNA, the CDR3 is TGTGCCAGCAGTGAAAAGGACTGGAGCTCTGGAAACACCATATATTTT. This encodes CASSEKDWSSGNTIYF.

This clone has more than one count but fewer than ten. The V and J genes are TRBV9 and TRBJ2-2; tentatively, D is TRBD2 (7 bases). This CDR3 spans 16 amino acids. V lost 0 bases to trimming and J lost 6 bases, with 15 bases between them. CDR1 and CDR2 (germline): SGDLS, YYNGEE. DNA of the CDR3: TGTGCCAGCAGCGTAGAAGGGGGGGAAGGGTCCGGGGAGCTGTTTTTT. The encoded protein is CASSVEGGEGSGELFF.

This rearrangement joins TRBV7-3 to TRBJ2-2, with 8 positions matching TRBD2. Germline loops: CDR1 SGHTA, CDR2 FQGTGA. Unmatched junction bases numbered 8, after V lost 5 bases and J lost 3 bases. The CDR3 consists of 16 residues. The CDR3 loop reads CASSDSTSVYTGELFF. Written as DNA, the CDR3 is TGTGCCAGCAGCGACTCGACTAGCGTATACACCGGGGAGCTGTTTTTT.

The V gene is TRBV12-2, the J gene TRBJ2-5; whether TRBD2, the table's D call, matches the DNA was not checked. TRBV12-2 represents a pseudogene. The CDR3 runs 16 residues. DNA for the CDR3: TGTGCAAGTCGCTTATTGTGCGGGGGGGCCATGGAGACCCAGTACTTC. Translation: CASRLLCGGAMETQYF.

V and J are TRBV10-1 and TRBJ2-7; weak D call: TRBD1 (5 bases). The germline V gene has CDR1 WNHNN and CDR2 SYGVQD (reference sequence). This CDR3 region has 13 residues. Trimming cost V 5 bases and J 2 bases, with 10 bases left between them. The CDR3 reads CASSQTVPYEQYF. In nucleotides, the CDR3 is TGCGCCAGCAGTCAGACAGTACCCTACGAGCAGTACTTC.

This rearrangement joins TRBV6-1 to TRBJ1-6, with D hard to call. CDR3 length equals 14 residues. Germline values: CDR1 MNHNS, CDR2 SASEGT. The V gene lost 6 bases and the J gene lost 4 bases, with 10 bases spanning the gap. The CDR3 coding sequence is TGTGCCAGCAGCGCTCGGGGATATAATTCACCCCTCCACTTT. Translating it yields CASSARGYNSPLHF.

This chain joins TRBV6-1 and TRBJ2-7; D unclear. The CDR3 is 12 amino acids. Germline CDR1 is MNHNS and CDR2 is SASEGT. The V and J ends lost 2 bases and 6 bases respectively, with 8 bases between them. The CDR3 sequence: CASSESRSEQYV. The CDR3, as DNA: TGTGCCAGCAGTGAATCCCGGAGCGAGCAGTACGTC.

This chain connects TRBV5-4 to TRBJ2-2; 14 positions agree with TRBD2. V shed 0 bases, J shed 3 bases, and the junction held 7 bases outside the gene matches. CDR3 length equals 19 residues. Germline CDR1 SGHNT, CDR2 YYREEE (reference sequence). CDR3 sequence (DNA): TGTGCCAGCAGCTTGGGACTAGCGGGGGGGCGTGCGGACACCGGGGAGCTGTTTTTT. It codes for CASSLGLAGGRADTGELFF. Based on the CDR3 plus reference TRBV5-4 and TRBJ2-2, the full variable domain is ETGVTQSPTHLIKTRGQQVTLRCSSQSGHNTVSWYQQALGQGPQFIFQYYREEENGRGNFPPRFSGLQFPNYSSELNVNALELDDSALYLCASSLGLAGGRADTGELFFGEGSRLTVL.

V gene TRBV2 combines with J gene TRBJ2-1; 8 bases line up with TRBD2. The germline gives CDR1 SNHLY, CDR2 FYNNEI. The CDR3 totals 15 residues. The V gene end was trimmed by 4 bases and the J gene end by 4 bases; junction bases not matched to a gene: 6. CDR3 coding DNA: TGTGCCAGCAGTGTAGACGGGGGGGGTTACAATGAGCAGTTCTTC. As protein: CASSVDGGGYNEQFF.

The chain is built from TRBV4-2 and TRBJ1-3; D uncertain. CDR3 length: 15 amino acids. Per germline, CDR1 LGHNA and CDR2 YNFKEQ. Trimming cost V 1 base and J 2 bases, with 9 bases left between them. The CDR3 sequence is CASSQAGLAGNTIYF. For the CDR3, the DNA is TGTGCCAGCAGCCAAGCGGGGTTGGCTGGAAACACCATATATTTT.